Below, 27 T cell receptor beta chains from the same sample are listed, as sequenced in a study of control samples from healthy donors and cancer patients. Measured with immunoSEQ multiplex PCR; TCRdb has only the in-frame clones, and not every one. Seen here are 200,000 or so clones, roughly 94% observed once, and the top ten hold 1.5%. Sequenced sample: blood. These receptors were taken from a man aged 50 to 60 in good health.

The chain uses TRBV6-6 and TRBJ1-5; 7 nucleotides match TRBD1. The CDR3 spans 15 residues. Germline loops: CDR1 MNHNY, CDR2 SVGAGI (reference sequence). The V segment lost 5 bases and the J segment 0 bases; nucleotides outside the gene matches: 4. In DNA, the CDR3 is TGTGCCAGCAGTCCCGGGACAGCTAGCAATCAGCCCCAGCATTTT. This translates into CASSPGTASNQPQHF.

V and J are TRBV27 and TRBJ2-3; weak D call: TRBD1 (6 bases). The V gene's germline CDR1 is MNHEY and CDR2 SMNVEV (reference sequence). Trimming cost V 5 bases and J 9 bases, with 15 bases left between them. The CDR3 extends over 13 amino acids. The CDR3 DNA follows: TGTGCCAGCAGTCAGGGGTCCCCCTGGACGCAGTATTTT. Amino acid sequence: CASSQGSPWTQYF.

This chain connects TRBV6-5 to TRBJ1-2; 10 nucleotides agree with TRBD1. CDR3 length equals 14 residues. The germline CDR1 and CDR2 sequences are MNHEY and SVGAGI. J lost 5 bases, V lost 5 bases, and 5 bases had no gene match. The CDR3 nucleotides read TGTGCCAGCAGTCGGACAGGGGGGGATTATGGCTACACCTTC. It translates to CASSRTGGDYGYTF.

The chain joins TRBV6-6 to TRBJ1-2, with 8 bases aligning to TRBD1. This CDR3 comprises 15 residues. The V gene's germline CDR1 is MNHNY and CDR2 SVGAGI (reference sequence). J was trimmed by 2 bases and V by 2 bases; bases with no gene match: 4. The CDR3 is CASSYPDRANYGYTF. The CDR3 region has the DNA TGTGCCAGCAGTTACCCGGACAGGGCAAACTATGGCTACACCTTC.

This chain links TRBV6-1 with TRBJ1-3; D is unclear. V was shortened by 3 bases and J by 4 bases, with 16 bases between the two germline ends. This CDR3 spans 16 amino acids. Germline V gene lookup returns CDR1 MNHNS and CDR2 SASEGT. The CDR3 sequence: CASSELPEDDGNTIYF. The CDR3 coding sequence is TGTGCCAGCAGTGAGCTTCCGGAGGACGACGGAAACACCATATATTTT.

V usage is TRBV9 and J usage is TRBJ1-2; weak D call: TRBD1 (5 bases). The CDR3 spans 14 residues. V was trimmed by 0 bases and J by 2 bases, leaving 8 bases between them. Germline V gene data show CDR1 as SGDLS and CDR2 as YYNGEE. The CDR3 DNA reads TGTGCCAGCAGCGTAGCGGGGGGGAACTATGGCTACACCTTC. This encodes CASSVAGGNYGYTF. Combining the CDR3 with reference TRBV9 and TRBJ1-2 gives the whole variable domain DSGVTQTPKHLITATGQRVTLRCSPRSGDLSVYWYQQSLDQGLQFLIQYYNGEERAKGNILERFSAQQFPDLHSELNLSSLELGDSALYFCASSVAGGNYGYTFGSGTRLTVV.

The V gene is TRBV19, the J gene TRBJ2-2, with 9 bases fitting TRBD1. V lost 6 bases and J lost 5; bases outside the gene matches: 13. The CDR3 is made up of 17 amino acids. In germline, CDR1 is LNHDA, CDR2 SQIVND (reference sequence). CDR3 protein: CASRSNRGLNGTGELFF. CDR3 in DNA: TGTGCCAGTAGATCAAACAGGGGGCTTAATGGGACCGGGGAGCTGTTTTTT.

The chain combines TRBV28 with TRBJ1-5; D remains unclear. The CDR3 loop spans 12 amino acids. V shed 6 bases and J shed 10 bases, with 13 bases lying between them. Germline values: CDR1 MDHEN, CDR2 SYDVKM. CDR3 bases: TGTGCCAGCAGCTCCCTTGCCGCTCCCCAGCATTTT. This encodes CASSSLAAPQHF.

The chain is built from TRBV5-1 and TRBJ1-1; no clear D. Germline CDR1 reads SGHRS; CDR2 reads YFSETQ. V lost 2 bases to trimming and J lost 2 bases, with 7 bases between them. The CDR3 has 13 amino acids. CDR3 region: CASSFDDNTEAFF. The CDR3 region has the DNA TGCGCCAGCAGCTTCGATGATAACACTGAAGCTTTCTTT.

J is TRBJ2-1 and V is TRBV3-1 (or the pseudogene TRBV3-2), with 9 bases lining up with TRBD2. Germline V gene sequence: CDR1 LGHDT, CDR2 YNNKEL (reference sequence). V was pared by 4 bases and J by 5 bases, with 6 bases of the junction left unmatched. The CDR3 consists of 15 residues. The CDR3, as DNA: TGTGCCAGCAGCCCCAGCGGGGGGTATAACAATGAGCAGTTCTTC. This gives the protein CASSPSGGYNNEQFF.

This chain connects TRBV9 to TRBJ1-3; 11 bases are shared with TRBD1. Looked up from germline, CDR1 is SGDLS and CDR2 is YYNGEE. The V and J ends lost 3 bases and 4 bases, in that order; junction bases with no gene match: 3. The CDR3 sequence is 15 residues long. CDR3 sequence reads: CASSGTGGYGNTIYF. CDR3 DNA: TGTGCCAGCAGCGGGACAGGGGGCTACGGAAACACCATATATTTT.

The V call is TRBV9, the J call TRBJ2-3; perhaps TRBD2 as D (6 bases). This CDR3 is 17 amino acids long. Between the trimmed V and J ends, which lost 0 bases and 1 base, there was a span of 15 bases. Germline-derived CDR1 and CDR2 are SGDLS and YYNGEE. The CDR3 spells CASSVGGGGIGTDTQYF. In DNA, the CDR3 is TGTGCCAGCAGCGTAGGCGGTGGCGGGATCGGCACAGATACGCAGTATTTT. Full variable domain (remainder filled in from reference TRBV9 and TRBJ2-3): DSGVTQTPKHLITATGQRVTLRCSPRSGDLSVYWYQQSLDQGLQFLIQYYNGEERAKGNILERFSAQQFPDLHSELNLSSLELGDSALYFCASSVGGGGIGTDTQYFGPGTRLTVL.

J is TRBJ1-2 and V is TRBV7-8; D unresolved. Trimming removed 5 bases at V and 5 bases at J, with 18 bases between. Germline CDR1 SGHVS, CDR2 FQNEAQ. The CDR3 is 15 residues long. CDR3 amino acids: CASSQRGQSFYGYTF. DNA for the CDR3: TGTGCCAGCAGCCAACGAGGGCAGTCATTTTATGGCTACACCTTC. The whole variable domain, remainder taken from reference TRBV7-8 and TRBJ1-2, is GAGVSQSPRYKVAKRGQDVALRCDPISGHVSLFWYQQALGQGPEFLTYFQNEAQLDKSGLPSDRFFAERPEGSVSTLKIQRTQQEDSAVYLCASSQRGQSFYGYTFGSGTRLTVV.

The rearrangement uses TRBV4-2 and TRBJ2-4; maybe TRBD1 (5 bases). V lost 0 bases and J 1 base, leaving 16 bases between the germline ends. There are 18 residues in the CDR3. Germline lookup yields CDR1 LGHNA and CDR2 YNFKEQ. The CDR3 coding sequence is TGTGCCAGCAGCCAAGATGGCCGGACACTGGAGGCCAAAAACATTCAGTACTTC. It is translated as CASSQDGRTLEAKNIQYF.

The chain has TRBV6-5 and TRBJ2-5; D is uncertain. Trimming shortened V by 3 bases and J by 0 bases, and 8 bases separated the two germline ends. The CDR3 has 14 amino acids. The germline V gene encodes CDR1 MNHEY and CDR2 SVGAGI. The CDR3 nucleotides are TGTGCCAGCAGTTATCGCTCGTACCAAGAGACCCAGTACTTC. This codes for CASSYRSYQETQYF.

This CDR3 reads CASSSGTVYGYTF. For the CDR3, the DNA is TGCGCCAGCAGCTCTGGGACGGTCTATGGCTACACCTTC. The chain links TRBV5-1 to TRBJ1-2; D is possibly TRBD1 (5 bases). Deletions cut 3 bases from V and 4 bases from J, with 10 bases between. Looked up from germline, CDR1 is SGHRS and CDR2 is YFSETQ. The CDR3 contains 13 residues.

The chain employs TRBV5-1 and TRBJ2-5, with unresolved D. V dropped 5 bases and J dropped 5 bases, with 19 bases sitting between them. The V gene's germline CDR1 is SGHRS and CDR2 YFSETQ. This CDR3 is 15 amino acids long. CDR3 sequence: CASSRTLGYVETQYF. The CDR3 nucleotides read TGCGCCAGCAGTAGAACCCTGGGGTATGTGGAGACCCAGTACTTC.

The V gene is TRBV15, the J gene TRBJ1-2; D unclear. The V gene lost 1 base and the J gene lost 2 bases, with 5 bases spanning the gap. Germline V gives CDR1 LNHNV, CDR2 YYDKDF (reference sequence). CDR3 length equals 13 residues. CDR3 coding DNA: TGTGCCACCAGCAGAGGGGAGAACTATGGCTACACCTTC. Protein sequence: CATSRGENYGYTF. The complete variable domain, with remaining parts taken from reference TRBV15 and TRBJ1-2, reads DAMVIQNPRYQVTQFGKPVTLSCSQTLNHNVMYWYQQKSSQAPKLLFHYYDKDFNNEADTPDNFQSRRPNTSFCFLDIRSPGLGDTAMYLCATSRGENYGYTFGSGTRLTVV.

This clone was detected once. The CDR3 spells CASSIRGQTMNTEAFF. DNA of the CDR3: TGTGCCAGTAGTATAAGGGGACAGACCATGAACACTGAAGCTTTCTTT. This rearrangement joins TRBV19 to TRBJ1-1; 7 bases fit TRBD1. This CDR3 region has 16 residues. J was trimmed by 0 bases and V by 2 bases; bases with no gene match: 6. Germline assignment: CDR1 LNHDA and CDR2 SQIVND (reference sequence).

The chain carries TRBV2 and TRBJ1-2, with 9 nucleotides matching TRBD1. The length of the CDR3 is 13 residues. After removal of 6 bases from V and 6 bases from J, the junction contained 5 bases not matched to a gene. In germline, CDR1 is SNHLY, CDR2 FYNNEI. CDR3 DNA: TGTGCCAGCAGAGGGACAGGGAGCCATGGCTACACCTTC. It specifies CASRGTGSHGYTF.

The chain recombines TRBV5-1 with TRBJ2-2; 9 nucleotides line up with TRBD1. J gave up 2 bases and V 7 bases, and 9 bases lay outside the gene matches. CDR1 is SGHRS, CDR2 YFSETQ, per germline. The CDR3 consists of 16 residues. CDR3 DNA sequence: TGCGCCAGCCATTCTCCGGGACAGGGTAACACCGGGGAGCTGTTTTTT. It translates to CASHSPGQGNTGELFF.

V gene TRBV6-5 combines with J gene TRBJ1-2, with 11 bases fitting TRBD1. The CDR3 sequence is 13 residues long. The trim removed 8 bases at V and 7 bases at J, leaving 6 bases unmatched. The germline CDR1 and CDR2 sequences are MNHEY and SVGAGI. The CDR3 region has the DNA TGTGCCAGCCGAAGGACAGGGGGCACTGGCTACACCTTC. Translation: CASRRTGGTGYTF.

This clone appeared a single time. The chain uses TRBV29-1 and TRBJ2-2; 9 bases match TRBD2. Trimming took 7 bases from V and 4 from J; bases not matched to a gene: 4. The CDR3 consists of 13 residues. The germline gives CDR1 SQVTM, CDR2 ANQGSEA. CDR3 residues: CSAGTSSTGELFF. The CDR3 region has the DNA TGCAGCGCCGGGACTAGCAGCACCGGGGAGCTGTTTTTT.

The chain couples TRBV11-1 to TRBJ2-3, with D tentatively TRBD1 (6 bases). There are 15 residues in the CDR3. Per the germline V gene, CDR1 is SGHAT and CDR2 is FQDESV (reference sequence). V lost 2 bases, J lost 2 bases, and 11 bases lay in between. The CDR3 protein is CASSLPGAATDTQYF. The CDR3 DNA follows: TGTGCCAGCAGCTTACCAGGGGCGGCCACAGATACGCAGTATTTT.

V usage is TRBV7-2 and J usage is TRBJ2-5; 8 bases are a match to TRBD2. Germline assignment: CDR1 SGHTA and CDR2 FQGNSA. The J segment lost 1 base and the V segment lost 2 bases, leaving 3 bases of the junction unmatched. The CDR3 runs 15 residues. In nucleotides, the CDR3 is TGTGCCAGCAGCTTAAGCGGGAGCTCCCAAGAGACCCAGTACTTC. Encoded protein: CASSLSGSSQETQYF.

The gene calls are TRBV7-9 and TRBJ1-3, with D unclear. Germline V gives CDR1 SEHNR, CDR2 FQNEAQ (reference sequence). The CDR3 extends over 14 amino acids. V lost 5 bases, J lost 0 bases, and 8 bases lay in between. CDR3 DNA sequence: TGTGCCAGCAGCCTGGATTCCTCTGGAAACACCATATATTTT. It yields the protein CASSLDSSGNTIYF.

This chain's CDR3 is CASTLHRGGSEQYV. In nucleotides, the CDR3 is TGTGCCAGCACCCTACACCGAGGGGGGTCCGAGCAGTACGTC. The chain joins TRBV25-1 to TRBJ2-7; either TRBD1 or TRBD2 may supply D (6 bases each). Germline V gene data show CDR1 as MGHDK and CDR2 as SYGVNS. V dropped 7 bases and J dropped 6 bases, with 19 bases sitting between them. The CDR3 loop spans 14 amino acids.